Sequencing of this T cell receptor beta chain was carried out in a study of cytomegalovirus exposure and HLA in healthy donors. On the study more broadly: From HLA-typed donors, an early data release held roughly 89 million unique TCRs. General study results and limits: In most subjects, TCR beta sequences reportedly gave accurate predictions of HLA-A and HLA-B alleles. For most TCR beta V segments, an earlier analysis put the productive rate at about 87% or about 30% of the time. A few V segments could not be told apart, such as TRBV6-2 and TRBV6-3, and were left out.

Concerning this clone: Its antigen remains unknown.

This PCR relied on a set of 60 Vbeta primers and 13 Jbeta primers. Sequencing used immunoSEQ multiplex PCR; TCRdb keeps in-frame clones, though not all of them. The repertoire consists of 100,000 to 150,000 clones, with about two thirds occurring once and the leading ten covering over 2%. CDR1 SGHRS and CDR2 YFSETQ come from the germline V gene. The V end was cut by 2 bases, the J end by 0 bases, with 11 bases between. The CDR3 consists of 15 residues. The chain links TRBV5-1 to TRBJ1-1, with a weak D call TRBD1 (5 bases). The sample taken for sequencing was PBMCs. The sequence derives from a woman aged 55-75 years in good health and CMV-seropositive. Here the CDR3 DNA reads TGCGCCAGCAGCTTCCGCAGGGCCTTGAACACTGAAGCTTTCTTT. The encoded protein is CASSFRRALNTEAFF.